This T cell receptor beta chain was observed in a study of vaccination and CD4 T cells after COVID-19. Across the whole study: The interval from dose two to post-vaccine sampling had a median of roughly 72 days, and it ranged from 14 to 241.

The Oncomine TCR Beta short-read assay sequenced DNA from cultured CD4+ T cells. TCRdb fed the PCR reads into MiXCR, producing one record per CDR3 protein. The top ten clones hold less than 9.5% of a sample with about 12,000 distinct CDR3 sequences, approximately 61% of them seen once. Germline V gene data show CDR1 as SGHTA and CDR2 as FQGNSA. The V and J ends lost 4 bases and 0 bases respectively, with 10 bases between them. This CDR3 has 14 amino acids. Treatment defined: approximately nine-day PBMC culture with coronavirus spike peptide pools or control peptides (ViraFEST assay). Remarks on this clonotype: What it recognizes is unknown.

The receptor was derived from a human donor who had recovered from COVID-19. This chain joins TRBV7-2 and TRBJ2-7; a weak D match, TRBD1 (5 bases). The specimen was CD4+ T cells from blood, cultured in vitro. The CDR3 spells CASSSRARSYEQYF. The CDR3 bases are TGTGCCAGCAGCTCCAGGGCCCGCTCCTACGAGCAGTACTTC.